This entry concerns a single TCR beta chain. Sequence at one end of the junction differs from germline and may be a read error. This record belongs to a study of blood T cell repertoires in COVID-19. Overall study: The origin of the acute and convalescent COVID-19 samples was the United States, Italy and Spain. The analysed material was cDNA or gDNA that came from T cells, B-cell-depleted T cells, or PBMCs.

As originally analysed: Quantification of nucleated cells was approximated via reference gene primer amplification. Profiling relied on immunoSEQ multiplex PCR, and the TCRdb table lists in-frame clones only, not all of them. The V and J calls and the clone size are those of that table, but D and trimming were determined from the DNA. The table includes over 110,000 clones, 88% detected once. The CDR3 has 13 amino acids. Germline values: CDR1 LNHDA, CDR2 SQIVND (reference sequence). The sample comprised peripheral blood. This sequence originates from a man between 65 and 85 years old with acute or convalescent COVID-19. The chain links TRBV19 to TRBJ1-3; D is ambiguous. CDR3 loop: CATSSERVGRRNF. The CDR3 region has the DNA TGTGCCACCTCCTCGGAGAGGGTAGGGAGAAGAAATTTT.